This is a list of T cell receptor beta chains from one sample in a study of Ad26.COV2.S vaccination and SARS-CoV-2 variants. The assay was immunoSEQ multiplex PCR, and TCRdb's table has in-frame clones only and misses some. The sample includes more than 250,000 clones, approximately 87% of them seen just once. The source was peripheral blood, collected in a trial of Ad26.COV2.S vaccine versus placebo. These receptors were taken from a person aged 18-65 years who received the Ad26.COV2.S COVID-19 vaccine or a placebo. Both conserved end residues are part of each CDR3. A D gene is named only where the DNA matches it firmly. Clone size appears in some rows only: once, few, many, or a class for an expanded clone.

TRBV9,TRBJ2-1,TRBD2,-,TGTGCCAGCAGCGTAGCCACTAGCGGGGGGTGGGGCTCCTACAATGAGCAGTTCTTC,CASSVATSGGWGSYNEQFF
TRBV7-8,TRBJ2-1,TRBD2,-,TGTGCCAGCAGCTCAGCGGGAGCATACAATGAGCAGTTCTTC,CASSSAGAYNEQFF
TRBV7-2,TRBJ1-1,-,once,TGTGCCAGCAGCTGGGGGCTTATGAACACTGAAGCTTTCTTT,CASSWGLMNTEAFF
TRBV4-2,TRBJ1-4,TRBD1,-,TGTGCCAGCAGCCAAGGGGACAGTAATGAAAAACTGTTTTTT,CASSQGDSNEKLFF
TRBV5-1,TRBJ2-7,-,-,TGCGCCAGCAGCTTGGAACAGGGCCACTACGAGCAGTACTTC,CASSLEQGHYEQYF
TRBV5-4,TRBJ1-6,TRBD1,-,TGTGCCACCAACAGGGGGTACAATTCACCCCTCCACTTT,CATNRGYNSPLHF
TRBV27,TRBJ2-7,TRBD1,-,TGTGCCAGCAGTGACCGAGGAGGGACAGGGCTTGGAGAGCAGTACTTC,CASSDRGGTGLGEQYF
TRBV4-1,TRBJ1-4,TRBD1,-,TGCGCCAGCAGCCAGGGGGGACAGGAGAGGGGAGGGCTTAATGAAAAACTGTTTTTT,CASSQGGQERGGLNEKLFF
TRBV2,TRBJ1-4,-,-,TGTGCCAGCAGACCCGGGTCAACTAATGAAAAACTGTTTTTT,CASRPGSTNEKLFF
TRBV10-3,TRBJ2-5,TRBD2,-,TGTGCCATCAGGGGAGGGAGTGGTGAGACCCAGTACTTC,CAIRGGSGETQYF
TRBV6-6,TRBJ2-7,-,-,TGTGCCAGCAGTTACGAGGGAAGCTCCTACGAGCAGTACTTC,CASSYEGSSYEQYF
TRBV12-5,TRBJ2-1,-,-,TGTGCTAGTGGTTCCAGAGTAATCTCCTACAATGAGCAGTTCTTC,CASGSRVISYNEQFF
TRBV9,TRBJ1-2,-,-,TGTGCCAGCAGCGTAGCTTTCAGGGGCCCTCGGAGCTACACCTTC,CASSVAFRGPRSYTF
TRBV4-3,TRBJ2-6,-,-,TGCGCCAGCAGCCAAGATCGGCACTCTGGGGCCAACGTCCTGACTTTC,CASSQDRHSGANVLTF
TRBV27,TRBJ1-2,-,-,TGTGCCAGCAGTCGTGGGAAAGAGAACTATGGCTACACCTTC,CASSRGKENYGYTF
TRBV19,TRBJ1-6,-,-,TGTGCCAGTAGTAAAAAAGAGATAACGGGTTCACCCCTCCACTTT,CASSKKEITGSPLHF
TRBV3-1/TRBV3-2,TRBJ2-3,-,once,TGTGCCAGCAGCCTCTCGGGGGGCACCCAATCAGCGGATACGCAGTATTTT,CASSLSGGTQSADTQYF
TRBV5-1,TRBJ2-2,-,-,TGCGCCAGCAGCTTGGCCTCGGGGTACGGGGAGCTGTTTTTT,CASSLASGYGELFF
TRBV4-3,TRBJ2-3,TRBD1,-,TGCGCCAGCAGCCAAGATCCGTCAACAGGGGGGAGCACAGATACGCAGTATTTT,CASSQDPSTGGSTDTQYF
TRBV7-9,TRBJ2-5,-,-,TGTGCCAGCAGCCCAAGTGGAGGGGCCGTGGAGACCCAGTACTTC,CASSPSGGAVETQYF
TRBV4-2,TRBJ1-3,TRBD1,-,TGTGCCAGCAGCACACACCCCCAGGACAGGAGCTCTGGAAACACCATATATTTT,CASSTHPQDRSSGNTIYF
TRBV21-1,TRBJ1-2,-,-,TGTGCCAGCAGCAAAAGGGCGAGGGGGGGAGCTAACTATGGCTACACCTTC,CASSKRARGGANYGYTF
TRBV6-2/TRBV6-3,TRBJ1-2,-,-,TGTGCCAGCAGTTACTCGAATTCCAGGGTGAACTATGGCTACACCTTC,CASSYSNSRVNYGYTF
TRBV27,TRBJ2-7,TRBD1,once,TGTGCCAGCAGTCGAACACAGGGGCTCTCCTACGAGCAGTACTTC,CASSRTQGLSYEQYF
TRBV3-1/TRBV3-2,TRBJ1-2,-,-,TGTGCCAGCAGACTAAGTGAAAGGGGAGGCGGCTACACCTTC,CASRLSERGGGYTF
TRBV11-2,TRBJ1-4,TRBD1,-,TGTGCCAGCAGCCAGGGACAGGGTGGAGGAAAACTGTTTTTT,CASSQGQGGGKLFF
TRBV5-5,TRBJ2-5,-,-,TGTGCCAGCAGCTTGGATGGTCACCAAGAGACCCAGTACTTC,CASSLDGHQETQYF
TRBV7-3,TRBJ2-7,TRBD1,few,TGTGCCAGCAGTACGACAGGGGAGAGCGGCGAGCAGTACTTC,CASSTTGESGEQYF
TRBV6-5,TRBJ1-3,TRBD1,few,TGTGCCAGCAGTTGGCTCGGGACAGCTGGAAACACCATATATTTT,CASSWLGTAGNTIYF
TRBV30,TRBJ1-1,-,-,TGTGCCCTCGCTCCCTGGGGGGGGAACACTGAAGCTTTCTTT,CALAPWGGNTEAFF
TRBV29-1,TRBJ2-1,TRBD2,-,TGCAGCGTTGAAGGGCGACTAGCCCATGAGCAGTTCTTC,CSVEGRLAHEQFF
TRBV12-3/TRBV12-4,TRBJ2-7,TRBD1,-,TGTGCCAGCAGTCCGACAGGGGCCTACGAGCAGTACTTC,CASSPTGAYEQYF
TRBV27,TRBJ2-5,-,-,TGTGCCAGCAGTTTAGGGGGGACCCAGTACTTC,CASSLGGTQYF
TRBV4-1,TRBJ2-2,-,-,TGCGCCAGCAGCCCTAGGTGGCTTACCAACACCGGGGAGCTGTTTTTT,CASSPRWLTNTGELFF
TRBV11-2,TRBJ1-2,-,few,TGTGCCAGCAGCTTAGAAATAGGCAGGGGAGGGTATGGCTACACCTTC,CASSLEIGRGGYGYTF
TRBV4-2,TRBJ1-4,-,-,TGTGCCAGCAGCCAAGCACCAAATGAAAAACTGTTTTTT,CASSQAPNEKLFF
TRBV9,TRBJ2-3,-,-,TGTGCCAGCAGCGTAGCCCGGACAGAGACTTACACAGATACGCAGTATTTT,CASSVARTETYTDTQYF
TRBV27,TRBJ2-7,TRBD1,-,TGTGCCAGCAGTTTTGGGGACAGTTCCTACGAGCAGTACTTC,CASSFGDSSYEQYF
TRBV4-1,TRBJ1-2,-,many,TGCGCCAGCAGCCAAGCGATCAACTATGGCTACACCTTC,CASSQAINYGYTF
TRBV19,TRBJ1-4,TRBD1,-,TGTGCCAGTGGCCGGATGGACAGGGGAGGAGAAAAACTGTTTTTT,CASGRMDRGGEKLFF
TRBV7-6,TRBJ2-5,-,-,TGTGCCAGCAGCTGGATTTTGGAGACCCAGTACTTC,CASSWILETQYF
TRBV19,TRBJ1-2,-,-,TGTGCCAGTAGTATTTTGACAGCCTCTAACTATGGCTACACCTTC,CASSILTASNYGYTF
TRBV19,TRBJ2-4,TRBD1,-,TGTGCCAGTAGTATAAACAGGGGTTGGGCCAAAAACATTCAGTACTTC,CASSINRGWAKNIQYF